The 19 T cell receptor beta chains given below trace back to one sample, sequenced in a study of cytomegalovirus exposure and HLA in healthy donors (dated by TCRdb to about 2017). The method behind the library was the immunoSEQ multiplex PCR assay. TCRdb limited this immuneACCESS table to in-frame rearrangements with V and J called. A share of clones is missing; checked studies link under half to unresolved V genes, and the rest is unexplained. The sample has 330,000 or so clones on record, about nine tenths of them singletons. Together, the top ten hold over 0.8% of the sample. Sequenced input: PBMCs. These receptors all stem from a young woman in good health and CMV-seronegative.

This rearrangement joins TRBV19 to TRBJ1-1; 7 nucleotides line up with TRBD1. With 9 bases clipped from V and 10 bases from J, the junction kept 11 bases outside the gene matches. The CDR3 loop spans 12 amino acids. Germline lookup yields CDR1 LNHDA and CDR2 SQIVND (reference sequence). The CDR3: CASDYPGQRAFF. In DNA form, the CDR3 reads TGTGCCAGCGATTACCCGGGACAGAGAGCTTTCTTT.

V usage is TRBV7-9 and J usage is TRBJ2-2; the match to TRBD2 covers 12 bases. Germline loops: CDR1 SEHNR, CDR2 FQNEAQ (reference sequence). V gave up 7 bases and J gave up 8 bases; unmatched junction bases: 11. This CDR3 has 16 residues. The CDR3 region is CASTQLTSGRSGELFF. In DNA, the CDR3 is TGTGCCAGCACCCAATTGACTAGCGGGAGATCGGGGGAGCTGTTTTTT.

This clone was detected only a few times. The chain recombines TRBV5-1 with TRBJ1-1, with D possibly being TRBD1 (5 bases). Germline CDR1 SGHRS, CDR2 YFSETQ. This CDR3 spans 15 amino acids. With 0 bases removed from V and 4 bases from J, the gap between germline ends came to 13 bases. CDR3 in amino acids: CASSLAAGTGTEAFF. The CDR3 coding sequence is TGCGCCAGCAGCTTGGCCGCGGGGACGGGCACTGAAGCTTTCTTT. Complete variable domain (other parts from reference TRBV5-1 and TRBJ1-1): KAGVTQTPRYLIKTRGQQVTLSCSPISGHRSVSWYQQTPGQGLQFLFEYFSETQRNKGNFPGRFSGRQFSNSRSEMNVSTLELGDSALYLCASSLAAGTGTEAFFGQGTRLTVV.

The chain joins TRBV2 to TRBJ2-7; 8 bases match TRBD1. Germline lookup yields CDR1 SNHLY and CDR2 FYNNEI. V lost 3 bases to trimming and J lost 6 bases; unmatched junction nucleotides: 16. The CDR3 spans 17 residues. CDR3 DNA sequence: TGTGCCAGCAGTGACTTCGGCAGGGGGCTGTCTCCGGGCGAGCAGTACTTC. Translation gives CASSDFGRGLSPGEQYF.

Only a few counts were recorded for this clone. This rearrangement joins TRBV10-2 to TRBJ1-1; 7 nucleotides match TRBD1. The V gene end was trimmed by 7 bases and the J gene end by 8 bases; junction bases not matched to a gene: 4. The CDR3 has 11 amino acids. The germline V gene encodes CDR1 WSHSY and CDR2 SAAADI. CDR3 in DNA: TGCGCCAGCACAACGGGACAGGAAGCTTTCTTT. This gives the protein CASTTGQEAFF.

The chain joins TRBV6-5 to TRBJ1-2; TRBD1 aligns across 9 bases. The germline gives CDR1 MNHEY, CDR2 SVGAGI. The CDR3 is made up of 13 amino acids. After removal of 6 bases from V and 5 bases from J, the junction contained 4 bases not matched to a gene. CDR3 bases: TGTGCCAGCAGATCCGGGACAGGGTATGGCTACACCTTC. Translating gives CASRSGTGYGYTF.

The chain recombines TRBV19 with TRBJ1-5, with D possibly matching TRBD1 (6 bases). Looked up from germline, CDR1 is LNHDA and CDR2 is SQIVND (reference sequence). V was shortened by 1 base and J by 6 bases, with 16 bases between the two germline ends. CDR3 length: 16 amino acids. CDR3 nucleotides: TGTGCCAGTAGTATAGGACTACAGGGCTTTAGTCAGCCCCAGCATTTT. Translated: CASSIGLQGFSQPQHF.

The chain joins TRBV11-2 to TRBJ1-5; TRBD1 aligns across 8 bases. CDR3 length: 15 residues. J was trimmed by 7 bases and V by 0 bases; bases with no gene match: 5. Germline V gives CDR1 SGHAT, CDR2 FQNNGV. CDR3 residues: CASSLEAAGGQPQHF. For the CDR3, the DNA is TGTGCCAGCAGCTTAGAGGCCGCAGGGGGCCAGCCCCAGCATTTT. Drawing the rest from reference TRBV11-2 and TRBJ1-5, the complete variable domain is EAGVAQSPRYKIIEKRQSVAFWCNPISGHATLYWYQQILGQGPKLLIQFQNNGVVDDSQLPKDRFSAERLKGVDSTLKIQPAKLEDSAVYLCASSLEAAGGQPQHFGDGTRLSIL.

This clone was observed a single time. This chain joins TRBV9 and TRBJ2-5; 11 bases align to TRBD2. The CDR3 has 16 residues. Germline lookup yields CDR1 SGDLS and CDR2 YYNGEE. Trimming at V came to 4 bases and at J to 0 bases, leaving 5 bases not matched to a gene. CDR3 loop: CASSTGLAGHQETQYF. CDR3 DNA sequence: TGTGCCAGCAGCACTGGACTAGCGGGCCACCAAGAGACCCAGTACTTC.

This clone appeared once. The chain has TRBV9 and TRBJ1-1, with TRBD1 matching 10 bases. V lost 3 bases, J lost 0 bases, and 11 bases stayed unmatched. This CDR3 spans 18 amino acids. Germline V gene sequence: CDR1 SGDLS, CDR2 YYNGEE. CDR3 loop: CASSGGQGEPSMNTEAFF. In DNA form, the CDR3 reads TGTGCCAGCAGCGGAGGACAGGGGGAGCCATCCATGAACACTGAAGCTTTCTTT.

This clone was counted a single time. The rearrangement uses TRBV5-1 and TRBJ1-1; a weak D match, TRBD1 (6 bases). CDR3 length equals 14 residues. V shed 3 bases and J shed 2 bases, with 11 bases lying between them. CDR1 is SGHRS and CDR2 is YFSETQ in the germline V gene. The CDR3 spells CASSWGTHNTEAFF. Written as DNA, the CDR3 is TGCGCCAGCAGCTGGGGGACACACAACACTGAAGCTTTCTTT.

This clone appeared a few times. J is TRBJ2-1 and V is TRBV9, with 8 bases matching TRBD2. V lost 3 bases to trimming and J lost 3 bases; unmatched junction nucleotides: 11. The CDR3 loop spans 17 amino acids. In germline, CDR1 is SGDLS, CDR2 YYNGEE. In DNA, the CDR3 is TGTGCCAGCAGCGCCCCGGTCAGCGGGAGAATCTACAATGAGCAGTTCTTC. Its translation: CASSAPVSGRIYNEQFF.

This rearrangement joins TRBV25-1 to TRBJ2-5; maybe TRBD1 (6 bases). CDR1 is MGHDK and CDR2 is SYGVNS in the germline V gene. This CDR3 comprises 13 residues. V lost 3 bases to trimming and J lost 7 bases, with 12 bases between them. The CDR3 nucleotides are TGTGCCAGCAGTGATGCAGGGGTCGGGACCCAGTACTTC. This translates into CASSDAGVGTQYF.

The chain links TRBV2 to TRBJ2-2; TRBD2 aligns across 7 bases. The CDR3 sequence is 15 residues long. CDR1 SNHLY and CDR2 FYNNEI come from the germline V gene. With V trimmed by 4 bases and J by 3 bases, 5 bases remained unmatched. This CDR3 reads CASSVGLPDTGELFF. The CDR3 DNA sequence: TGTGCCAGCAGTGTGGGACTACCGGACACCGGGGAGCTGTTTTTT.

CDR3 in DNA: TGTGCCAGCAGCGCCAGCGAATCGGGCATTCAGTACTTC. It encodes CASSASESGIQYF. The rearrangement uses TRBV9 and TRBJ2-4; D gene ambiguous. Trimming shortened V by 3 bases and J by 9 bases, and 13 bases separated the two germline ends. The CDR3 runs to 13 residues. Germline values: CDR1 SGDLS, CDR2 YYNGEE.

V and J are TRBV27 and TRBJ2-3; perhaps TRBD1 as D (6 bases). Germline V lookup: CDR1 MNHEY, CDR2 SMNVEV (reference sequence). V lost 4 bases and J 5 bases, leaving 19 bases between the germline ends. This CDR3 has 16 residues. CDR3 nucleotides: TGTGCCAGCAGTTCGTCGGCAGGGGAGATAGGAGATACGCAGTATTTT. It encodes CASSSSAGEIGDTQYF.

V usage is TRBV5-1 and J usage is TRBJ2-7; TRBD1 aligns across 7 bases. The junction had 9 bases not matched to a gene; V was cut back by 4 bases and J by 2 bases. This CDR3 has 15 amino acids. Per the germline V gene, CDR1 is SGHRS and CDR2 is YFSETQ. The CDR3 nucleotides read TGCGCCAGCAGCCGAACGGAGACAGGGACCTACGAGCAGTACTTC. Translation gives CASSRTETGTYEQYF.

The chain has TRBV5-1 and TRBJ2-1; D is possibly TRBD2 (5 bases). The CDR3 loop spans 12 amino acids. With 4 bases removed from V and 6 bases from J, the gap between germline ends came to 8 bases. Germline values: CDR1 SGHRS, CDR2 YFSETQ. The CDR3 here is CASSQEGNEQFF. CDR3 nucleotide sequence: TGCGCCAGCAGCCAAGAGGGCAATGAGCAGTTCTTC.

The chain's CDR3 is CASSSRTSGIPYEQYF. Here the CDR3 DNA reads TGCGCCAGCAGCTCACGGACTAGCGGGATCCCCTACGAGCAGTACTTC. The J gene is TRBJ2-7, the V gene TRBV5-1; 12 bases are shared with TRBD2. With 3 bases clipped from V and 2 bases from J, the junction kept 6 bases outside the gene matches. The CDR3 spans 16 residues. Looked up from germline, CDR1 is SGHRS and CDR2 is YFSETQ.